Given below is one TCR beta chain in context. TCRdb's copy holds only in-frame clones and misses some; the assay was immunoSEQ multiplex PCR. Of 1,500,000 or so clones listed, 96% are singletons. The data were taken from a study of shared clonotypes between healthy human individuals. After removal of 0 bases from V and 4 bases from J, the junction contained 12 bases not matched to a gene. Germline lookup yields CDR1 SGDLS and CDR2 YYNGEE. The CDR3 consists of 17 residues. This TCR came from a man aged 30-40 years in good health. The rearrangement uses TRBV9 and TRBJ2-5; 7 nucleotides line up with TRBD1. The sequencing input was naive CD4+ T cells sorted from blood. The subset was: CD45RA+ positively selected. The CDR3 DNA is TGTGCCAGCAGCGTAGCTCCGCTCTTGGGACAGCGAGAGACCCAGTACTTC. As protein: CASSVAPLLGQRETQYF.